The clone carrying this T cell receptor beta chain was seen a few times. Antigen: not known. T cells were expanded from blood mononuclear cells for 3 to 4 days with anti-CD3 OKT3 or CD3/CD28 beads. IL-2 (roughly 90 IU/ml) and IL-7 (around 4.6 ng/ml) supported the T cell cultures. Each coculture: 5 x 10^4 target cells, 5 x 10^4 normal T cells, bispecific antibody. The CDR3 extends over 13 amino acids. The V end lost 5 bases, the J end lost 4 bases, and 10 bases lay between the germline ends. Looked up from germline, CDR1 is KGHDR and CDR2 is SFDVKD. The sample originates from a study of beta chain bispecific antibodies for T cell cancers. The wider study: Surviving healthy donor T cells from leukemia-line and bispecific antibody cocultures were TRBV-sequenced for family depletion. HPB-ALL carried surface TRBV5-5, while Jurkat carried TRBV12-3.

A single record per CDR3 protein comes from TCRdb applying MiXCR to the 5' RACE reads. The table lists tens of thousands of distinct CDR3 sequences, roughly 3% of them singletons. Study-wide findings and caveats: Most targeted TRBV signal came from the leukemia cell line cells, not normal T cells.

The rearrangement joins TRBV24-1 to TRBJ1-2; possibly TRBD1 for D (5 bases). The sequenced sample was healthy donor T cells cultured with leukemia cells. The clonotype was recovered from a human donor in good health. Some clones in this sample may be carry-over from other donors' samples. The CDR3 DNA sequence: TGTGCCACCAGTGTGGGACCGAGCTATGGCTACACCTTC. This gives the protein CATSVGPSYGYTF.